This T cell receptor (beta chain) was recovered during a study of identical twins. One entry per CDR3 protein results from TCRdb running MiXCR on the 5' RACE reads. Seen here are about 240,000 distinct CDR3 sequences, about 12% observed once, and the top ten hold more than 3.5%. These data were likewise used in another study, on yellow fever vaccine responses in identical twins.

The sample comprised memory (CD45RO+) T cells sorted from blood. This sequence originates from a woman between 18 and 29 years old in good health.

The CDR3 spells CASSQVTSGATGELFF. CDR3 DNA: TGTGCCAGCAGCCAGGTGACTAGCGGGGCCACCGGGGAGCTGTTTTTT. V usage is TRBV4-2 and J usage is TRBJ2-2; 11 nucleotides line up with TRBD2. The CDR3 loop spans 16 amino acids. V was clipped by 3 bases and J by 4 bases; unmatched bases: 4. Germline V gene data show CDR1 as LGHNA and CDR2 as YNFKEQ.